A selection of T cell receptor beta chains follows, all from one sample in a study of post-analysis software for immune sequencing data. TCRdb re-called the PCR reads with MiXCR, one entry per CDR3 protein. In the table there are roughly 600,000 distinct CDR3 sequences, 40% to 50% of which are singletons. Sequencing was done on a sample of blood. These receptors came from a girl aged 10 to 17 with multiple sclerosis. Both conserved end residues are part of each CDR3. D genes are given only for firm matches. Some rows mark clone size as missing; the rest say once, few, many or name a class of expanded clone.

NA | few | TRBJ2-1 | TRBV11-2 | TGTGCCAGCAGCTATGGAGGGTTGAATGAGCAGTTCTTC | CASSYGGLNEQFF
TRBD2 | few | TRBJ2-1 | TRBV7-7 | TGTGCTAGCAGCTTAGCGGGAGGATCCAATGAGCAGTTCTTC | CASSLAGGSNEQFF
TRBD2 | few | TRBJ2-7 | TRBV5-1 | TGCGCCAGCAGCACAGCGGGGGGTCCCTACGAGCAGTACTTC | CASSTAGGPYEQYF
NA | NA | TRBJ1-2 | TRBV6-5 | TGTGCCAGCAGTAACACAGGGACGCACTATGGCTACACCTTC | CASSNTGTHYGYTF
NA | NA | TRBJ2-7 | TRBV29-1 | TGCAGCGTTGAAGAAGGAACCCCCTACGAGCAGTACTTC | CSVEEGTPYEQYF
NA | NA | TRBJ1-2 | TRBV27 | TGTGCCAGCAGGCCTCGGCACAGAGTGATAGGCTACACCTTC | CASRPRHRVIGYTF
NA | few | TRBJ2-5 | TRBV4-2 | TGTGCCAGCAGCCAAGACTCCCAAGAGACCCAGTACTTC | CASSQDSQETQYF
TRBD1 | NA | TRBJ2-7 | TRBV3-1 | TGTGCCAGCAGCCCGATAAAGGGCCAGGGGGCTCACGAGCAGTACTTC | CASSPIKGQGAHEQYF
NA | few | TRBJ2-5 | TRBV2 | TGTGCCAGCAGGGATCTGGAGTGGGGGCAGTACTTC | CASRDLEWGQYF
NA | NA | TRBJ1-4 | TRBV9 | TGTGCCAGCAGCGGGACAGTTGCTAATGAAAAACTGTTTTTT | CASSGTVANEKLFF
TRBD1 | few | TRBJ2-7 | TRBV29-1 | TGCAGCGTTGAAGATCTAGGGACAGGGGTCGAGCAGTACTTC | CSVEDLGTGVEQYF
TRBD1 | NA | TRBJ1-6 | TRBV6-1 | TGTGCCAGCTTGTCCGGGACAGGGGGCTCACCCCTCCACTTT | CASLSGTGGSPLHF
NA | few | TRBJ1-2 | TRBV12-3/TRBV12-4 | TGTGCCAGCAGTGCCCGAAGGGGTTATGGCTACACCTTC | CASSARRGYGYTF
NA | NA | TRBJ1-1 | TRBV27 | TGTGCCAGCGGGAGTATGGGCACCGAAGCTTTCTTT | CASGSMGTEAFF
NA | few | TRBJ1-1 | TRBV7-2 | TGTGCCAGCAGCTACGTATGGGCCTCGAACACTGAAGCTTTCTTT | CASSYVWASNTEAFF
NA | few | TRBJ1-1 | TRBV4-1 | TGCGCCAGCAGCCAAGGGAGGGTGGGAACTGAAGCTTTCTTT | CASSQGRVGTEAFF